The 7 T cell receptor beta chains given below trace back to one sample, sequenced in a study of blood T cells in healthy people across ages. Together with a sample-barcoded 5' primer, a J-beta primer mix was included in a second PCR lasting about 6 to 11 cycles. TCRdb itself ran the 5' RACE reads through MiXCR, one entry per CDR3 protein. The sample records hundreds of thousands of distinct CDR3 sequences, roughly 53% being singletons. Material for sequencing was blood. The receptors come from a man between 60 and 70 years old in good health.

The rearrangement joins TRBV6-2 or TRBV6-3 to TRBJ2-3; 13 bases map to TRBD2. Losses at the gene ends were 5 bases for V and 8 bases for J; bases not matched to a gene: 10. The V gene's germline CDR1 is MNHEY and CDR2 SVGEGT. CDR3 length: 16 amino acids. The CDR3 DNA sequence: TGTGCCAGCAGTCCTCTACTAGCGGGGGGGCCCGGTACGCAGTATTTT. Protein: CASSPLLAGGPGTQYF.

The chain joins TRBV6-5 to TRBJ2-1, with 7 positions matching TRBD1. The closer fit of TRBJ2-7 to the DNA end suggests the J call may be wrong. Germline loops: CDR1 MNHEY, CDR2 SVGAGI. This CDR3 comprises 14 residues. The CDR3 sequence is CASLGGPSYNEQYF. Written as DNA, the CDR3 is TGTGCCAGCCTAGGGGGCCCATCCTACAATGAGCAGTACTTC.

The J gene is TRBJ2-5, the V gene TRBV15, with a possible D match to TRBD2 (5 bases). Germline V gene data show CDR1 as LNHNV and CDR2 as YYDKDF (reference sequence). The CDR3 totals 14 residues. V lost 5 bases, J lost 0 bases, and 10 bases lay in between. CDR3 nucleotides: TGTGCCACCAGCCCGGGGAAGAACCAAGAGACCCAGTACTTC. Its translation is CATSPGKNQETQYF. The complete variable domain, with remaining parts taken from reference TRBV15 and TRBJ2-5, reads DAMVIQNPRYQVTQFGKPVTLSCSQTLNHNVMYWYQQKSSQAPKLLFHYYDKDFNNEADTPDNFQSRRPNTSFCFLDIRSPGLGDTAMYLCATSPGKNQETQYFGPGTRLLVL.

The CDR3 is CATSREAGLNQPQHF. The CDR3 DNA is TGTGCCACCAGCAGAGAGGCAGGGCTCAATCAGCCCCAGCATTTT. This chain uses TRBV15 with TRBJ1-5; tentative D call: TRBD1 (5 bases). Trimming left V 0 bases short and J 3 bases short, with 9 bases between. CDR3 length: 15 residues. The germline gives CDR1 LNHNV, CDR2 YYDKDF (reference sequence).

Here the CDR3 DNA reads TGCGCCAGCAGCTGGGGGGCACTGACTAATGAAAAACTGTTTTTT. This translates into CASSWGALTNEKLFF. The V and J genes are TRBV5-1 and TRBJ1-4; D perhaps matches TRBD1 (6 bases). V lost 3 bases, J lost 2 bases, and 11 bases lay in between. The germline V gene encodes CDR1 SGHRS and CDR2 YFSETQ. CDR3 length: 15 residues.

The chain combines TRBV29-1 with TRBJ1-1; no definite D call. Germline V lookup: CDR1 SQVTM, CDR2 ANQGSEA. The CDR3 loop spans 13 amino acids. Deletions cut 8 bases from V and 4 bases from J, with 17 bases between. The CDR3 loop is CSHGGQVGTEAFF. Written as DNA, the CDR3 is TGCAGCCATGGCGGGCAGGTAGGCACTGAAGCTTTCTTT.

V gene TRBV5-1 combines with J gene TRBJ2-3; TRBD1 matches 8 bases. Germline trimming cut 0 bases from V and 4 bases from J; bases unmatched to any gene: 4. The CDR3 length is 15 residues. Germline V CDR1 and CDR2: SGHRS, YFSETQ. This CDR3 is CASSLAGGDADTQYF. For the CDR3, the DNA is TGCGCCAGCAGCTTGGCAGGGGGCGACGCAGATACGCAGTATTTT.